The T cell receptor beta chain described here comes from a study of cytomegalovirus exposure and HLA in healthy donors. Study findings and constraints: Listed as cytomegalovirus-associated were 150 to 200 TCR beta chains. Reports showed the classifier diagnosing cytomegalovirus status with high specificity and sensitivity.

About this clone: The antigen remains undetermined.

Clones were sequenced by immunoSEQ multiplex PCR, and TCRdb holds only the in-frame ones, with some missing. This repertoire shows 350,000 or so clones, about nine tenths found once; its top ten account for 0.65% to 0.85%. This receptor was taken from a woman in her late teens or twenties in good health and CMV-seronegative. What was sequenced was PBMCs.

This chain's CDR3 is CASRDGLAGVTDTQYF. DNA for the CDR3: TGTGCCAGCAGGGATGGACTAGCGGGAGTTACAGATACGCAGTATTTT. The genes are TRBV2 and TRBJ2-3; 13 bases line up with TRBD2. This CDR3 has 16 amino acids. The J segment lost 3 bases and the V segment lost 6 bases, leaving 6 bases of the junction unmatched. CDR1 and CDR2 from the germline V gene are SNHLY and FYNNEI.